The 12 T cell receptor beta chains reported below all come from one sample, sequenced in a study of blood T cell repertoires in COVID-19. Clones were read by immunoSEQ multiplex PCR, and TCRdb kept only the in-frame ones, dropping some. The sample shows 200,000 to 300,000 clones, 80% to 90% of them seen only once. The sequenced sample consisted of peripheral blood. These receptors all come from a man in his 60s with acute or convalescent COVID-19.

The rearrangement uses TRBV6-4 and TRBJ2-7, with TRBD2 identical over 10 bases. The CDR3 covers 16 residues. From germline, CDR1 is MRHNA and CDR2 SNTAGT. Trimming at V came to 8 bases and at J to 0 bases, leaving 10 bases not matched to a gene. The chain's CDR3 is CASLGTASGSSYEQYF. The CDR3 nucleotides are TGTGCCAGCCTGGGGACGGCTAGCGGGAGCTCCTACGAGCAGTACTTC.

This chain uses TRBV6-5 with TRBJ2-7, with a possible D match to TRBD1 (6 bases). This CDR3 region has 13 residues. Trimming removed 7 bases from V and 2 bases from J, with 12 bases in between. CDR1 and CDR2 from the germline V gene are MNHEY and SVGAGI. CDR3 in DNA: TGTGCCAGCACTAGAGGGGGACCCTACGAGCAGTACTTC. Residues: CASTRGGPYEQYF.

The rearrangement uses TRBV11-2 and TRBJ2-5, with 8 bases lining up with TRBD2. This CDR3 contains 15 residues. V lost 0 bases, J lost 5 bases, and 5 bases stayed unmatched. CDR1 SGHAT and CDR2 FQNNGV come from the germline V gene. The CDR3 here is CASSLDGGARETQYF. The CDR3 DNA reads TGTGCCAGCAGCTTAGACGGGGGGGCCCGTGAGACCCAGTACTTC.

This chain connects TRBV5-8 to TRBJ2-3; D not certain. The CDR3 contains 15 residues. Germline loops: CDR1 SGHTS, CDR2 YDEGEE. The germline V and J ends were trimmed by 2 bases and 1 base, with 11 bases remaining between them. CDR3 coding DNA: TGTGCCAGCAGCTTCCTAGTGAAGGGCACAGATACGCAGTATTTT. It is translated as CASSFLVKGTDTQYF.

V is TRBV6-5 and J is TRBJ1-2; 9 bases fit TRBD1. The CDR3 totals 14 residues. Germline V lookup: CDR1 MNHEY, CDR2 SVGAGI. After removal of 6 bases from V and 4 bases from J, the junction contained 6 bases not matched to a gene. CDR3: CASRGTGGGYGYTF. In DNA, the CDR3 is TGTGCCAGCAGGGGAACAGGGGGCGGCTATGGCTACACCTTC.

The count of this clone is one. The chain links TRBV7-6 to TRBJ2-7, with a weak D call TRBD2 (5 bases). The germline V gene encodes CDR1 SGHVS and CDR2 FNYEAQ. With 1 base removed from V and 2 bases from J, the gap between germline ends came to 9 bases. The CDR3 consists of 14 residues. The CDR3 is CASSLDTGTYEQYF. The CDR3 coding sequence is TGTGCCAGCAGCTTAGATACGGGGACCTACGAGCAGTACTTC.

The chain is built from TRBV2 and TRBJ1-2, with a weak D call TRBD1 (6 bases). CDR3 length equals 13 residues. CDR1 and CDR2 (germline): SNHLY, FYNNEI. Trimming left V 4 bases short and J 6 bases short, with 12 bases between. The CDR3 coding sequence is TGTGCCAGCAGTGTAGACAGGAGAGATGGCTACACCTTC. Its protein is CASSVDRRDGYTF. Drawing the rest from reference TRBV2 and TRBJ1-2, the complete variable domain is EPEVTQTPSHQVTQMGQEVILRCVPISNHLYFYWYRQILGQKVEFLVSFYNNEISEKSEIFDDQFSVERPDGSNFTLKIRSTKLEDSAMYFCASSVDRRDGYTFGSGTRLTVV.

The J gene is TRBJ1-5, the V gene TRBV10-1; TRBD1 aligns across 8 bases. CDR1 and CDR2 (germline): WNHNN, SYGVQD (reference sequence). V lost 0 bases to trimming and J lost 7 bases; unmatched junction nucleotides: 11. The CDR3 has 17 amino acids. The DNA for the CDR3 is TGCGCCAGCAGTGAGTCCTGGTCGGACAGGGTAGAACAGCCCCAGCATTTT. Translated: CASSESWSDRVEQPQHF.

The chain couples TRBV10-3 to TRBJ2-3; D is uncertain. The V end was cut by 5 bases, the J end by 2 bases, with 8 bases between. Germline V gene data show CDR1 as ENHRY and CDR2 as SYGVKD. The CDR3 contains 13 residues. CDR3 DNA: TGTGCCATCAGTCTAGAGTACACAGATACGCAGTATTTT. It codes for CAISLEYTDTQYF.

The rearrangement links TRBV11-2 to TRBJ2-3; 9 bases align to TRBD2. This CDR3 contains 15 residues. Germline V gives CDR1 SGHAT, CDR2 FQNNGV. With 5 bases clipped from V and 6 bases from J, the junction kept 9 bases outside the gene matches. The CDR3, as DNA: TGTGCCAGCAGCAAAGCGGGCGGGGGGGCGGATACGCAGTATTTT. It translates to CASSKAGGGADTQYF.

J is TRBJ2-3 and V is TRBV5-1; 8 bases are a match to TRBD1. Germline lookup yields CDR1 SGHRS and CDR2 YFSETQ. CDR3 length: 16 residues. The junction had 4 bases not matched to a gene; V was cut back by 0 bases and J by 1 base. In DNA, the CDR3 is TGCGCCAGCAGCTTGGTAGGACAGGGAGGCACAGATACGCAGTATTTT. Its translation is CASSLVGQGGTDTQYF.

The genes are TRBV7-3 and TRBJ2-1; 7 nucleotides match TRBD2. CDR3 size: 15 residues. V shed 8 bases, J shed 3 bases, and the junction held 10 bases outside the gene matches. The germline V gene encodes CDR1 SGHTA and CDR2 FQGTGA. The CDR3 here is CASGAGAGDYNEQFF. The CDR3 DNA sequence: TGTGCCAGCGGCGCCGGGGCGGGAGACTACAATGAGCAGTTCTTC.